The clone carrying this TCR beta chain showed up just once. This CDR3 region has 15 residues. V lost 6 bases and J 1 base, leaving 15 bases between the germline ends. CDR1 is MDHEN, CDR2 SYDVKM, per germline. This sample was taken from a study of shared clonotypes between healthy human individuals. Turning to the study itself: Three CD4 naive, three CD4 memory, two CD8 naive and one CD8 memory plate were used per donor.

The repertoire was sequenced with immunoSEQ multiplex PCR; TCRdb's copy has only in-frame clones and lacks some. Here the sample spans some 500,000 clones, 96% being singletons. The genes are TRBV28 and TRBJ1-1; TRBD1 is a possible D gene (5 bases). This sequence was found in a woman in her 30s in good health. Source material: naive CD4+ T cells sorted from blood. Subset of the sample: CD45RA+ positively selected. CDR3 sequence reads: CASRELTGQNTEAFF. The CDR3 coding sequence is TGTGCCAGCAGGGAACTCACGGGGCAGAACACTGAAGCTTTCTTT.